A selection of T cell receptor beta chains follows, all from one sample in a study of blood T cells in healthy people across ages. Each CDR3 protein is one row after TCRdb ran MiXCR on the 5' RACE reads. The sample carries about 800,000 distinct CDR3 sequences, around 50% recorded once. Sample: blood. Receptors were obtained from an elderly man in good health. CDR3s include the opening cysteine and the closing phenylalanine or tryptophan.

j_gene: TRBJ1-1; len: 17; v_gene: TRBV4-2; CDR3aa: CASSQQGQGAKDTEAFF
j_gene: TRBJ2-7; len: 14; v_gene: TRBV7-3; CDR3aa: CASRRQGDSYEQYF
j_gene: NA; len: 15; v_gene: TRBV6-2/TRBV6-3; CDR3aa: CASARDTGLEETQYF
j_gene: TRBJ2-7; len: 15; v_gene: TRBV9; CDR3aa: CASSVAPGGQYEQYF
j_gene: TRBJ2-7; len: 15; v_gene: TRBV5-1; CDR3aa: CASSWAGQGAYEQYF
j_gene: TRBJ2-1; len: 15; v_gene: TRBV29-1; CDR3aa: CSVAGGRESYNEQFF
j_gene: TRBJ2-1; len: 14; v_gene: TRBV10-3; CDR3aa: CAIRAGTGPNEQFF
j_gene: TRBJ2-3; len: 13; v_gene: TRBV29-1; CDR3aa: CSVQGRVTDTQYF
j_gene: TRBJ2-3; len: 15; v_gene: TRBV5-1; CDR3aa: CASSLDSAATDTQYF
j_gene: TRBJ1-4; len: 15; v_gene: TRBV12-3/TRBV12-4; CDR3aa: CASSPVGPMYEKLFF
j_gene: TRBJ2-3; len: 13; v_gene: TRBV5-5; CDR3aa: CASSFKDTDTQYF
j_gene: TRBJ2-1; len: 15; v_gene: TRBV30; CDR3aa: CAWSVGQGAFNEQFF
j_gene: TRBJ1-5; len: 15; v_gene: TRBV20-1; CDR3aa: CSASAGGVGNQPQHF
j_gene: TRBJ1-2; len: 15; v_gene: TRBV5-4; CDR3aa: CASSSPGQSNYGYTF
j_gene: TRBJ2-3; len: 16; v_gene: TRBV5-1; CDR3aa: CASSFQDRALTDTQYF
j_gene: TRBJ2-7; len: 15; v_gene: TRBV3-1; CDR3aa: CASSRPGQKGEDQYF
j_gene: TRBJ2-3; len: 15; v_gene: TRBV11-3; CDR3aa: CASSSVLTDTDTQYF
j_gene: TRBJ2-7; len: 15; v_gene: TRBV29-1; CDR3aa: CSVGPGTGISYEQYF
j_gene: TRBJ2-2; len: 14; v_gene: TRBV15; CDR3aa: CATSRGLATGELFF
j_gene: TRBJ2-3; len: 16; v_gene: TRBV9; CDR3aa: CASSVQPSSPTDTQYF
j_gene: TRBJ2-7; len: 20; v_gene: TRBV12-3/TRBV12-4; CDR3aa: CASSFFLTSGRPSSSYEQYF
j_gene: TRBJ2-5; len: 14; v_gene: TRBV10-3; CDR3aa: CAISVGGGVGEQYF
j_gene: TRBJ2-7; len: 16; v_gene: TRBV3-1; CDR3aa: CASSHSDRLIPYEQYF
j_gene: TRBJ2-3; len: 16; v_gene: TRBV7-7; CDR3aa: CASSLRSGRNTDTQYF
j_gene: TRBJ1-6; len: 14; v_gene: TRBV6-5; CDR3aa: CASSYSMNRSPLHF
j_gene: TRBJ1-1; len: 13; v_gene: TRBV29-1; CDR3aa: CSVVEQTFTEAFF
j_gene: TRBJ1-4; len: 15; v_gene: TRBV12-3/TRBV12-4; CDR3aa: CASSSRQETNEKLFF
j_gene: TRBJ2-5; len: 15; v_gene: TRBV5-1; CDR3aa: CAGTWGGRDQETQYF
j_gene: TRBJ1-1; len: 15; v_gene: TRBV11-1; CDR3aa: CASSLGDSRNTEAFF
j_gene: TRBJ2-5; len: 15; v_gene: TRBV7-2; CDR3aa: CASSSYREGRETQYF
j_gene: TRBJ1-5; len: 15; v_gene: TRBV6-2/TRBV6-3; CDR3aa: CASSYLETRNQPQHF
j_gene: TRBJ2-5; len: 15; v_gene: TRBV5-1; CDR3aa: CASSLDGQGGREQYF
j_gene: TRBJ2-5; len: 17; v_gene: TRBV19; CDR3aa: CASSIDRGTSDQETQYF
j_gene: TRBJ2-7; len: 12; v_gene: TRBV29-1; CDR3aa: CSVEGRSYEQYF
j_gene: TRBJ2-6; len: 16; v_gene: TRBV15; CDR3aa: CATSNVSGAGANVLTF
j_gene: TRBJ2-7; len: 15; v_gene: TRBV5-6; CDR3aa: CASSESLAGGYEQYF
j_gene: TRBJ1-4; len: 15; v_gene: TRBV4-3; CDR3aa: CASSPGTAEGEKLFF
j_gene: TRBJ2-3; len: 16; v_gene: TRBV4-2; CDR3aa: CASSQQTGASTDTQYF
j_gene: TRBJ2-7; len: 14; v_gene: TRBV20-1; CDR3aa: CSALLAGDSYEQYF
j_gene: TRBJ2-2; len: 15; v_gene: TRBV7-2; CDR3aa: CASSLDRSSSGELFF
j_gene: TRBJ2-5; len: 18; v_gene: TRBV20-1; CDR3aa: CSARVAGTSGRVSETQYF
j_gene: TRBJ2-3; len: 15; v_gene: TRBV12-3/TRBV12-4; CDR3aa: CASSFHKTRADTQYF
j_gene: TRBJ2-3; len: 14; v_gene: TRBV20-1; CDR3aa: CSARAGAAPDTQYF
j_gene: TRBJ2-1; len: 13; v_gene: TRBV3-1; CDR3aa: CASSQVQGWGQFF
j_gene: TRBJ2-1; len: 14; v_gene: TRBV6-2/TRBV6-3; CDR3aa: CASTYRGNYNEQFF
j_gene: TRBJ2-7; len: 15; v_gene: TRBV21-1; CDR3aa: CASLSNPSGSYEQYF
j_gene: TRBJ2-2; len: 16; v_gene: TRBV5-1; CDR3aa: CASSSVAGANTGELFF